These 8 T cell receptor beta chains were all obtained from the same sample, sequenced in a study of T cells after yellow fever vaccination. MiXCR was run by TCRdb on the 5' RACE reads, yielding one entry per CDR3 protein. The table shows 510,000 or so distinct CDR3 sequences, with about 19% occurring only once. The sequenced sample was PBMCs, obtained 15 days after the yellow fever booster vaccination. The receptor source for this set is a man aged 30 to 39 who received the YFV17D yellow fever vaccine.

This clonotype was detected only a few times. The genes are TRBV20-1 and TRBJ2-4; D unclear. This CDR3 contains 13 residues. Germline-derived CDR1 and CDR2 are DFQATT and SNEGSKA (reference sequence). V gave up 5 bases and J gave up 5 bases, with 13 bases separating them. CDR3 region: CSASLNAENIQYF. The CDR3 DNA reads TGCAGTGCTTCGTTAAACGCAGAAAACATTCAGTACTTC.

This clonotype appeared a few times. This chain joins TRBV12-3 or TRBV12-4 and TRBJ2-7; 12 bases match TRBD2. V lost 1 base to trimming and J lost 6 bases; unmatched junction nucleotides: 4. CDR3 length: 15 residues. CDR3 residues: CASSLVTSGSSEQYF. As DNA, the CDR3 is TGTGCCAGCAGTTTAGTGACTAGCGGGAGTTCCGAGCAGTACTTC.

The chain links TRBV20-1 to TRBJ1-4; TRBD1 aligns across 8 bases. V lost 6 bases and J lost 7; bases outside the gene matches: 7. CDR1 DFQATT and CDR2 SNEGSKA come from the germline V gene (reference sequence). The CDR3 is 13 amino acids. In DNA, the CDR3 is TGCAGTGCCCCCACAGGGGGGATTGAAAAACTGTTTTTT. Protein product: CSAPTGGIEKLFF.

The table lists this clonotype with many counts. The chain joins TRBV29-1 to TRBJ1-1, with D unresolved. With 0 bases removed from V and 7 bases from J, the gap between germline ends came to 18 bases. Germline V gene data show CDR1 as SQVTM and CDR2 as ANQGSEA. The length of the CDR3 is 15 residues. In nucleotides, the CDR3 is TGCAGCGTTGAAGATAGGGTGGGAGGGCTCGGTGAAGCTTTCTTT. The encoded protein is CSVEDRVGGLGEAFF.

This chain uses TRBV7-6 with TRBJ2-1; D is undetermined. The germline gives CDR1 SGHVS, CDR2 FNYEAQ. The CDR3 spans 15 residues. The V end was cut by 1 base, the J end by 6 bases, with 13 bases between. The CDR3 nucleotides are TGTGCCAGCAGCTTAGTCGGGTATCCTCTCAATGAGCAGTTCTTC. This translates into CASSLVGYPLNEQFF.

As regards this clonotype: A much larger clonotype is one base distant, so this may be a read error. The chain combines TRBV14 with TRBJ1-2; the D gene is possibly TRBD1 (5 bases). Germline V gene lookup returns CDR1 SGHDN and CDR2 FVKESK. The CDR3 contains 12 residues. Trimming stripped 4 bases from V and 4 bases from J, with 7 bases between. The CDR3 sequence: CASSRGPYGYTF. Written as DNA, the CDR3 is TGTGCCAGCAGCCGGGGACCCTATGGCTACACCTTC.

This clonotype was counted only a few times. The gene calls are TRBV7-2 and TRBJ2-1, with D possibly matching TRBD2 (7 bases). V was cut by 5 bases and J by 3 bases, with 17 bases left in between. The CDR3 totals 16 residues. Germline V gene sequence: CDR1 SGHTA, CDR2 FQGNSA. The DNA for the CDR3 is TGTGCCAGCAGCATGGGGGGGGACAAAGGCTACAATGAGCAGTTCTTC. Translated: CASSMGGDKGYNEQFF.

This clonotype was recorded a few times. The gene calls are TRBV12-3 or TRBV12-4 and TRBJ2-2; D gene uncertain. The CDR3 sequence is 14 residues long. Trimming left V 1 base short and J 6 bases short, with 9 bases between. This CDR3 reads CASSLGASAGELFF. The CDR3 coding sequence is TGTGCCAGCAGTTTAGGCGCCTCGGCCGGGGAGCTGTTTTTT.